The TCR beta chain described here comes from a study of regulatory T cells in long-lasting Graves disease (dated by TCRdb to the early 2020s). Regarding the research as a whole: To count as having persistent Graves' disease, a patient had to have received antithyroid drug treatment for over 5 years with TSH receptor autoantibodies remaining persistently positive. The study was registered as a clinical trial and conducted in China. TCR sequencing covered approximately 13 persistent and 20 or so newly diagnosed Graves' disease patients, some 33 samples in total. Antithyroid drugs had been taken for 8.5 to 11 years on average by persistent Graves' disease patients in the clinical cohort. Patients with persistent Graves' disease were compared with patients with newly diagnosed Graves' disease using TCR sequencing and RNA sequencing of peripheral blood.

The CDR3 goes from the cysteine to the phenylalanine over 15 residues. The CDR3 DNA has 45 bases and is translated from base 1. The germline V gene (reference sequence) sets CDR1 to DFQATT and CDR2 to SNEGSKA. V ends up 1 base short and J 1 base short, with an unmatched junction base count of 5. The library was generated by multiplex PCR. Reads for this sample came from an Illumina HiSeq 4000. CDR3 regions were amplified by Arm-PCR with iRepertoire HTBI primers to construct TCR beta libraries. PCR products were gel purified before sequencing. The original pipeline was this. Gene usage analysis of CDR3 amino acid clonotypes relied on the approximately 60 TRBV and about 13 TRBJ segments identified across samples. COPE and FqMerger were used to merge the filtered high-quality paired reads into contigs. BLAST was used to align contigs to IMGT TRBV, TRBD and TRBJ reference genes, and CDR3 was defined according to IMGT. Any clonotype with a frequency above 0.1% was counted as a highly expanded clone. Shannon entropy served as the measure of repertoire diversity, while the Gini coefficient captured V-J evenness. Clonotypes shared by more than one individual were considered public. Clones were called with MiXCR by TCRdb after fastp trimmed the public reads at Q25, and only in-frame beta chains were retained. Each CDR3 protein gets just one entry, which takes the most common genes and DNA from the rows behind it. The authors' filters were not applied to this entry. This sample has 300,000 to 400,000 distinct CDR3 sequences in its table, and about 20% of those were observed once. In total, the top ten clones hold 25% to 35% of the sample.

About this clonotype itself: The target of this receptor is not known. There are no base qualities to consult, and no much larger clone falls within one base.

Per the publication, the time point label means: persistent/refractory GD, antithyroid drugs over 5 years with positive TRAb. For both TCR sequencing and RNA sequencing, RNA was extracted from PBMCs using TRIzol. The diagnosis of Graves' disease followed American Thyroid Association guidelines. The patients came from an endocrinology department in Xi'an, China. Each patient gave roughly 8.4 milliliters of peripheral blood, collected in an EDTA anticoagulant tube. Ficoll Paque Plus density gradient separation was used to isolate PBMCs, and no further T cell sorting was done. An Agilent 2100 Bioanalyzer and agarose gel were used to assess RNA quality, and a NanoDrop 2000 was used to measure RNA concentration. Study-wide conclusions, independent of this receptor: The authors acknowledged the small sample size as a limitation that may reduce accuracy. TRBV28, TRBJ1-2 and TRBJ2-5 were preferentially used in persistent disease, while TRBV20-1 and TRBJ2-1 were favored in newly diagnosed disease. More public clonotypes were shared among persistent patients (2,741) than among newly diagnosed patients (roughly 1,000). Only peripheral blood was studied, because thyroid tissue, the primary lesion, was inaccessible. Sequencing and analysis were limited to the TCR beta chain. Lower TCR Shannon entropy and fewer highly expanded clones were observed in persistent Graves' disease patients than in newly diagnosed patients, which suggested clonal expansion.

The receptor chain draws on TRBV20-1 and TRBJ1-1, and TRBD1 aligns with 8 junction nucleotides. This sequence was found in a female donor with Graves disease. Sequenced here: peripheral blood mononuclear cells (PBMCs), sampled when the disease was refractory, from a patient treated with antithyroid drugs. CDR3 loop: CSARAGGTGNTEAFF. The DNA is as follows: TGCAGTGCTAGAGCGGGGGGGACAGGGAACACTGAAGCTTTCTTT.